The entry below gives a single T cell receptor beta chain sequence along with its context. Its antigen is unidentified. Clones were sequenced by immunoSEQ multiplex PCR, and TCRdb holds only the in-frame ones, with some missing. The sample has under 150,000 clones, roughly 88% seen once; the top ten hold 0.55% to 0.7%. Documented time point: week 11, during vaccination. Every single dose of the vaccine, 300 ug of mutant IDH1 20-mer peptide, came with topical imiquimod. The donors had new WHO grade 3 or 4 astrocytomas; these were IDH1-mutant and ATRX-lost. The V segment lost 4 bases and the J segment 15 bases; nucleotides outside the gene matches: 6. The CDR3 runs 11 residues. Germline-derived CDR1 and CDR2 are SGHKS and YYEKEE (reference sequence). These data come from a study of a mutant IDH1 vaccine in newly diagnosed glioma. Study context: Patients' prior therapy spanned radiotherapy, temozolomide, or both; most underwent both.

The TCR comes from a woman aged 45-65 years with glioma. Material: PBMCs, obtained from a glioma patient whose treatment included an IDH1 peptide vaccine. J is TRBJ2-1 and V is TRBV5-5, with 8 bases aligning to TRBD1. This chain's CDR3 is CASSKTGDPFF. CDR3 in DNA: TGTGCCAGCAGCAAGACAGGGGACCCGTTCTTC.